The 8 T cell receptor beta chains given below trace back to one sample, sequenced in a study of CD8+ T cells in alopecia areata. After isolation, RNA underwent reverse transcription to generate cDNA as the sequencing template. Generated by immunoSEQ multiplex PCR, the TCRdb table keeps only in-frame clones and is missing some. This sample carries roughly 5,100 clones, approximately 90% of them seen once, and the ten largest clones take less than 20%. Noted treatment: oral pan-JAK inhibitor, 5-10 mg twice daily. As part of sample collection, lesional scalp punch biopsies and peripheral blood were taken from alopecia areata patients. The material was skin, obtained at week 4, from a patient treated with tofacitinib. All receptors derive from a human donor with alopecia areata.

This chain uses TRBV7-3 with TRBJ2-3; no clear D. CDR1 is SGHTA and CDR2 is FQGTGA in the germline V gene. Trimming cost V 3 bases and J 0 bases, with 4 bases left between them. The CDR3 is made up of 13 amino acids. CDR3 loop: CASSFASTDTQYF. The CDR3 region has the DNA TGTGCCAGCAGCTTCGCTAGCACAGATACGCAGTATTTT.

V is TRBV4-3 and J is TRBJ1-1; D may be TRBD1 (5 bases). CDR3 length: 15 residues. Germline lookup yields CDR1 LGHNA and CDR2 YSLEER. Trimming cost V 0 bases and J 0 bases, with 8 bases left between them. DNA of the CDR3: TGCGCCAGCAGCCAAGAGGCAGGGATGAACACTGAAGCTTTCTTT. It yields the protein CASSQEAGMNTEAFF.

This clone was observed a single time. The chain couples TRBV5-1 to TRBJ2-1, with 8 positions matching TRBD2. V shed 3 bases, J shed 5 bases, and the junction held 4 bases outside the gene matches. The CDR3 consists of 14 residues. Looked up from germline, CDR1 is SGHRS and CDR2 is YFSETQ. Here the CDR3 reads CASSWWTSNNEQFF. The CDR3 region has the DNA TGCGCCAGCAGCTGGTGGACTAGCAACAATGAGCAGTTCTTC.

CDR3 coding DNA: TGTGCCAGCAGCCCCGACGGAAGGGGGTACAATGAGCAGTTCTTC. Encoded protein: CASSPDGRGYNEQFF. The gene calls are TRBV5-6 and TRBJ2-1; a weak D match, TRBD1 (6 bases). Germline CDR1 is SGHDT and CDR2 is YYEEEE. The CDR3 loop spans 15 amino acids. Trimming pared 4 bases from V and 4 bases from J, leaving 15 bases between.

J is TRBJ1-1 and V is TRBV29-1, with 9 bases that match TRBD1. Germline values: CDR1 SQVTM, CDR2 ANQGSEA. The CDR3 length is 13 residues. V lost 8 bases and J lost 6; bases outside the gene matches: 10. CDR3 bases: TGCAGCACGTATACAGGGGGCGAGGCTGAAGCTTTCTTT. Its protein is CSTYTGGEAEAFF.

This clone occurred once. The CDR3 bases are TGTGCCAGCAGGGCGACTCGCGGCACAGATACGCAGTATTTT. Residues: CASRATRGTDTQYF. The rearrangement links TRBV2 to TRBJ2-3; D gene uncertain. In germline, CDR1 is SNHLY, CDR2 FYNNEI. The CDR3 runs 14 residues. V was clipped by 6 bases and J by 1 base, with 11 bases between them. Full variable domain (remainder filled in from reference TRBV2 and TRBJ2-3): EPEVTQTPSHQVTQMGQEVILRCVPISNHLYFYWYRQILGQKVEFLVSFYNNEISEKSEIFDDQFSVERPDGSNFTLKIRSTKLEDSAMYFCASRATRGTDTQYFGPGTRLTVL.

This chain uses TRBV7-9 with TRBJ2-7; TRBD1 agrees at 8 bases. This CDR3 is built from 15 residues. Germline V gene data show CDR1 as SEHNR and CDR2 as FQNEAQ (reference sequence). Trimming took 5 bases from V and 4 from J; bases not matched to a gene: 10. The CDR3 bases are TGTGCCAGCAGCATTAGCTCAGGGGGCAAATACGAGCAGTACTTC. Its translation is CASSISSGGKYEQYF.

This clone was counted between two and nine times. The CDR3 DNA sequence: TGCGCCAGCAGCTTGGCAGGGGGCTACTCACCCCTCCACTTT. Amino acid sequence: CASSLAGGYSPLHF. The genes are TRBV5-1 and TRBJ1-6; 8 bases are shared with TRBD1. V lost 0 bases, J lost 10 bases, and 3 bases stayed unmatched. Germline CDR1 and CDR2: SGHRS and YFSETQ. The CDR3 is made up of 14 amino acids.